This entry describes one T cell receptor (beta chain). What it recognizes is unknown. The data belong to a study of vaccination effects on CD4 cells after COVID-19. Study at large: Median timing of post-vaccine samples was 72 days after the second dose. Each culture well received a few million PBMC. These cells were then cultured in IMDM with approximately 10 IU/ml IL-2 and roughly 10 ug/ml peptides.

Libraries were prepared by immunoSEQ multiplex PCR; TCRdb keeps only in-frame clonotypes and omits some of them. The table records around 62,000 clones, 70% to 85% of them present only once. Subsequent to 10 days of culture, CD4+ T cells were isolated. Every participant took two doses of the BNT162b2 or mRNA-1273 vaccine. Nucleocapsid antibodies stayed negative before and after vaccination, showing no earlier SARS-CoV-2 infection. Cultures had half their medium replaced with IL-2 medium on days 3 and 7. The germline CDR1 and CDR2 sequences are KGHDR and SFDVKD. The CDR3 sequence is 16 residues long. Trimming removed 5 bases from V and 2 bases from J; junction bases left unmatched: 10.

The sequence derives from a human donor who received a COVID-19 vaccine. Sequenced here: CD4+ T cells from PBMCs cultured without peptide, sampled after COVID-19 vaccination. The rearrangement links TRBV24-1 to TRBJ1-2, with TRBD1 matching over 7 bases. Written as DNA, the CDR3 is TGTGCCACCAGTGGCGTATACAGGGGCCGGAACTATGGCTACACCTTC. Its protein product is CATSGVYRGRNYGYTF.